Listed below are T cell receptor beta chains from one sample, sequenced in a study of blood T cell repertoires in COVID-19. Here immunoSEQ multiplex PCR was the method, and the copy in TCRdb shows in-frame clones only, minus some. The profile shows approximately 98,000 clones, roughly 80% of them singletons. The sequenced sample consisted of peripheral blood. The receptors derive from a woman at least 80 years old with acute or convalescent COVID-19. Both conserved end residues are part of each CDR3. The D gene is left open where the match is weak. Clone size appears in some rows only: once, few, many, or a class for an expanded clone.

size,J,D,V,DNA,CDR3
.,TRBJ1-1,.,TRBV29-1,TGCAGCGTACCAGGGTGGGGCACTGAAGCTTTCTTT,CSVPGWGTEAFF
few,TRBJ1-5,.,TRBV29-1,TGCAGCGTTGGAGGGGGACGAGGCAATCAGCCCCAGCATTTT,CSVGGGRGNQPQHF
.,TRBJ1-2,.,TRBV30,TGTGCCTGGAGGACCCCCAGGACAGAAACTAACTATGGCTACACCTTC,CAWRTPRTETNYGYTF
once,TRBJ1-1,.,TRBV18,TGTGCCAGCACACCGAGACAGGAGACCAACACTGAAGCTTTCTTT,CASTPRQETNTEAFF
once,TRBJ2-7,TRBD1,TRBV2,TGTGCCAGCAACCAGGGGGCGTTCTACGAGCAGTACTTC,CASNQGAFYEQYF
.,TRBJ1-1,TRBD1,TRBV5-1,TGCGCCAGCAGCGGTCACAGGGGAACGAACACTGAAGCTTTCTTT,CASSGHRGTNTEAFF
.,TRBJ1-1,.,TRBV2,TGTGCCAGCAGCGAAGGCCCCGGGATGGGCACTGAAGCTTTCTTT,CASSEGPGMGTEAFF
.,TRBJ2-3,.,TRBV6-5,TGTGCCAGCAGTTACTCTCGGAGCACAGATACGCAGTATTTT,CASSYSRSTDTQYF
few,TRBJ1-1,.,TRBV5-1,TGCGCCAGCAGCTTGGTTGGGGATAGCGCTGAAGCTTTCTTT,CASSLVGDSAEAFF
.,TRBJ1-2,TRBD1,TRBV4-1,TGCGCCAGCAGCCAAGTGCCGGGACAGGGCGCCTATGGCTACACCTTC,CASSQVPGQGAYGYTF
.,TRBJ1-2,TRBD1,TRBV5-6,TGTGCCAGCAGCTTGGCGTGGGGACAGGGGGGCTATGGCTACACCTTC,CASSLAWGQGGYGYTF
.,TRBJ2-5,TRBD2,TRBV29-1,TGCAGCGTTGAGTCCTGGGACTATGAACGTCCAAGGGACCAAGAGACCCAGTACTTC,CSVESWDYERPRDQETQYF
.,TRBJ1-6,TRBD1,TRBV7-8,TGTGCCAGCAGCTCCGGGACAGATAATTCACCCCTCCACTTT,CASSSGTDNSPLHF
.,TRBJ1-5,.,TRBV5-1,TGCGCCAGCAGCCTAGGCTCCGCTGGCAATCAGCCCCAGCATTTT,CASSLGSAGNQPQHF
.,TRBJ2-1,TRBD1,TRBV15,TGTGCCACCAGCACCCCAGGGACAGGGGGCCACAATGAGCAGTTCTTC,CATSTPGTGGHNEQFF
.,TRBJ1-6,.,TRBV2,TGTGCCAGCAGTGAACTGCAGGGTCGTTCACCCCTCCACTTT,CASSELQGRSPLHF
.,TRBJ1-2,TRBD1,TRBV3-1/TRBV3-2,TGTGCCAGCAGCCAAAGGACAGGGGGGGACTACACCTTC,CASSQRTGGDYTF
.,TRBJ1-2,TRBD1,TRBV7-2,TGTGCCAGCAGCCCGGACAGGGGGGGCTATGGCTACACCTTC,CASSPDRGGYGYTF
.,TRBJ2-1,.,TRBV27,TGTGCCAGGACGACAGGAAACTATGATGGGCAGTTCTTC,CARTTGNYDGQFF
.,TRBJ2-7,TRBD1,TRBV7-2,TGTGCCAGCAGCTTAGATGGGACAGGGCCCTACGAGCAGTACTTC,CASSLDGTGPYEQYF
once,TRBJ1-2,.,TRBV18,TGTGCCAGCTCACAAGGACAGCTCTATGGCTACACCTTC,CASSQGQLYGYTF
.,TRBJ1-6,.,TRBV9,TGTGCCAGCAGCCCCCGGGACAATCCAGGTTCACCCCTCCACTTT,CASSPRDNPGSPLHF
.,TRBJ1-6,.,TRBV13,TGTGCCAGCAGCTTGAGGGCGGGAGGGAGCTCCTATAATTCACCCCTCCACTTT,CASSLRAGGSSYNSPLHF
few,TRBJ1-4,.,TRBV7-2,TGTGCCAGCAGCTTATCAGAGGCGAATGAAAAACTGTTTTTT,CASSLSEANEKLFF
.,TRBJ2-2,TRBD2,TRBV5-6,TGTGCCAGCAGAAGAGGACTAGCTACCGGGGAGCTGTTTTTT,CASRRGLATGELFF
.,TRBJ1-2,TRBD1,TRBV25-1,TGTGCCAGCAGTGATTCGACCCGACAGGGCTATGGCTACACCTTC,CASSDSTRQGYGYTF
few,TRBJ2-1,TRBD2,TRBV2,TGTGCCAGCACAAGGAGCGGGGGCCTGAATGAGCAGTTCTTC,CASTRSGGLNEQFF
.,TRBJ1-1,.,TRBV3-1/TRBV3-2,TGTGCCAGCAGCCAGACCCCACGGGGGACTGAAGCTTTCTTT,CASSQTPRGTEAFF
.,TRBJ1-2,TRBD1,TRBV28,TGTGCCAGCAGTTCGGGACAGAACTATGGCTACACCTTC,CASSSGQNYGYTF
.,TRBJ2-2,TRBD2,TRBV7-3,TGTGCCAGCAGCGTTAGCGGGGGGGAGGTCACCGGGGAGCTGTTTTTT,CASSVSGGEVTGELFF
.,TRBJ1-4,.,TRBV4-1,TGCGCCAGCAGCCAAGGCCGGCTCAGAGACCGGGGGAAAAAACTGTTTTTT,CASSQGRLRDRGKKLFF
.,TRBJ1-5,.,TRBV11-2,TGTGCCAGCAGCTTCTGGGGAGGGCAGCCCCAGCATTTT,CASSFWGGQPQHF
few,TRBJ1-5,.,TRBV4-2,TGTGCCAGCAGCCGAGGCGGGGGGGCGAATCAGCCCCAGCATTTT,CASSRGGGANQPQHF
.,TRBJ1-1,.,TRBV7-9,TGTGCCAGCAGCTTCACAGGGACGTACACTGAAGCTTTCTTT,CASSFTGTYTEAFF
.,TRBJ1-2,TRBD1,TRBV27,TGTGCCAGCAATTATAGACAGGGGGCAGGGGGCTACACCTTC,CASNYRQGAGGYTF
.,TRBJ1-2,.,TRBV5-6,TGTGCCAGCAGCTTGGGGGCAGGGAGGCTTGGGTATGGCTACACCTTC,CASSLGAGRLGYGYTF
once,TRBJ2-1,.,TRBV29-1,TGCAGCGCGGCGACTCAGTGGGATGAGCAGTTCTTC,CSAATQWDEQFF
.,TRBJ1-5,.,TRBV28,TGTGCCAGCATCAGCGGGACTCAAAGCAATCAGCCCCAGCATTTT,CASISGTQSNQPQHF
once,TRBJ2-1,TRBD1,TRBV11-2,TGTGCCAGCAGCTTAGTAGGGAATAACAGGGGCAGGAATGAGCAGTTCTTC,CASSLVGNNRGRNEQFF
.,TRBJ2-3,.,TRBV12-3/TRBV12-4,TGTGCCAGCAGTCAATTCACAGATACGCAGTATTTT,CASSQFTDTQYF
.,TRBJ1-6,.,TRBV11-2,TGTGCCAGCAGCCAGGCAGGGTGGTCGAATTCACCCCTCCACTTT,CASSQAGWSNSPLHF
.,TRBJ1-2,.,TRBV10-3,TGTGCCATCAGTGAGTCGACCGGACAACAATCTAGCTATGGCTACACCTTC,CAISESTGQQSSYGYTF
.,TRBJ1-2,.,TRBV5-1,TGCGCCAGCAGCTTGGCCTCTGGGGCCGACGTTAACTATGGCTACACCTTC,CASSLASGADVNYGYTF
.,TRBJ1-5,.,TRBV7-7,TGTGCCAGCAGCTTAGTTCATGCCAGGAATAAGCCCCAGCATTTT,CASSLVHARNKPQHF
few,TRBJ1-5,TRBD1,TRBV5-1,TGCGCCAGCAGCTTGGGTCAGGGGGTGGGTCCCCAGCATTTT,CASSLGQGVGPQHF
.,TRBJ1-2,.,TRBV5-1,TGCGCCAGCAGCTTGGGTCCTATGGAGCTCAACTATGGCTACACCTTC,CASSLGPMELNYGYTF
.,TRBJ1-5,TRBD1,TRBV2,TGTGCCAGCATACAGGGGCGCGGTGGTCAGCCCCAGCATTTT,CASIQGRGGQPQHF
.,TRBJ1-5,TRBD1,TRBV28,TGTGCCAGCCGCTTGGGGGACAGGGGTGGCAATCAGCCCCAGCATTTT,CASRLGDRGGNQPQHF
.,TRBJ1-6,TRBD1,TRBV7-6,TGTGCCAGCAAAGACAGGGAATCCAATTCACCCCTCCACTTT,CASKDRESNSPLHF
.,TRBJ1-1,.,TRBV18,TGTGCCAGCTCAGGCATACAGGGCGGGGGCACTGAAGCTTTCTTT,CASSGIQGGGTEAFF